Detailed here is one T cell receptor (beta chain). No antigen is known for it. No quality values exist for individual bases; no much larger clone is one base distant. The donors were healthy, HIV-negative adults with no recently reported acute infections or vaccinations. Only Caucasian adults living in Nashville, Tennessee, USA were represented among the donors. In the unsorted samples, some 94 million PBMCs were counted, and genomic DNA was extracted using the QIAamp DNA Blood Mini kit. Blood was collected by leukapheresis, and PBMCs were isolated by Ficoll-Histopaque density gradient centrifugation and then cryopreserved in liquid nitrogen vapor phase. This record belongs to a study of shared clonotypes between healthy human individuals (TCRdb year 2020). About the study as a whole: The cohort included three men and a couple of women between 18 and 49 years of age. The study deeply sequenced blood TCR repertoires of about 5 healthy adults to estimate repertoire size and the extent of clonotype sharing between individuals. Leukapheresis yielded between about 0.9 and 8.9 billion PBMCs per donor. Libraries were prepared and TCR repertoires were sequenced by different laboratories using diverse techniques, in order to increase sequencing depth and limit assay-specific biases. Results the study describes overall, beyond this receptor: Sampling was restricted to blood, and TCR repertoires in tissues likely differ from the TCR repertoires found in blood. The small number of donors limited the genetic and exposure-history diversity represented. Based on pairwise subsampling, the degree of clonotype sharing among donors was expected to be affected by sequencing depth.

TCR CDR3 regions were amplified from genomic DNA by multiplex PCR using the deep immunoSEQ assay. For each cell subset, the extracted genomic DNA was distributed evenly across all wells of several immunoSEQ 96-well plates, and each plate served as one replicate. For unsorted PBMC, approximately 0.3 ug genomic DNA, equal to 32,000 or so T cell genomes, was loaded into each replicate PCR. Unsorted PBMC genomic DNA was sequenced across ten immunoSEQ deep assay plates. The purified libraries were quantified using a Qubit 3.0 fluorometer, sized with a Bioanalyzer 2100, and then quantified again using the KAPA Library Quantification kit. Each immunoSEQ 96-well plate was sequenced on its own single-read 150-cycle Illumina NextSeq 550 flow cell. From the authors' description of their analysis: Because only junctional sequences without quality scores were contained in the immunoSEQ output, filtering matching that applied to full-length reads could not be performed. Sequences were annotated with PyIR, a Python wrapper for IgBLAST v1.9, and V/J genes and CDR3 were assigned using IMGT germline references. Reads with weak V/J assignments (E-value above 1e-6), missing CDR3, stop codons, out-of-frame junctions, or ambiguous translated residues were removed. V3J clonotypes were defined as sequences sharing an identical inferred V gene, J gene, and CDR3 amino acid sequence. The percentage overlap between two repertoires was calculated by dividing the number of shared unique clonotypes by the size of the smaller repertoire. Three approaches were used to assess repertoire richness: RTK rarefaction, the Chao1 estimator, and Recon v2.1 estimates of unobserved clonotypes. TCRdb limited this immuneACCESS table to in-frame rearrangements with V and J called. A share of clones is missing; checked studies link under half to unresolved V genes, and the rest is unexplained. From that table come the V and J calls and clone size; the DNA was used to work out D and trimming. The sample yields 450,000 to 550,000 clones; 79% were counted once. Clones ranked in the top ten supply around 13% of the sample.

The receptor's source is a woman between 40 and 50 years old in good health. Some clones in this sample may be carry-over from other donors' samples. Input material: PBMCs.

This receptor has the CDR3 CAWSEAQETQYF. The DNA sequence follows: TGTGCCTGGAGTGAAGCCCAAGAGACCCAGTACTTC. This receptor chain uses TRBV30 and TRBJ2-5, with an unclear D gene assignment. The CDR3 goes from the cysteine to the phenylalanine over 12 residues. Only the CDR3 DNA stays, 36 bases, in frame from base 1. Cut back by 1 base and 1 base, the V and J ends lie 4 bases apart. Based on the germline V gene (reference sequence), the CDR1 and CDR2 sequences are GTSNPN and SVGIG.